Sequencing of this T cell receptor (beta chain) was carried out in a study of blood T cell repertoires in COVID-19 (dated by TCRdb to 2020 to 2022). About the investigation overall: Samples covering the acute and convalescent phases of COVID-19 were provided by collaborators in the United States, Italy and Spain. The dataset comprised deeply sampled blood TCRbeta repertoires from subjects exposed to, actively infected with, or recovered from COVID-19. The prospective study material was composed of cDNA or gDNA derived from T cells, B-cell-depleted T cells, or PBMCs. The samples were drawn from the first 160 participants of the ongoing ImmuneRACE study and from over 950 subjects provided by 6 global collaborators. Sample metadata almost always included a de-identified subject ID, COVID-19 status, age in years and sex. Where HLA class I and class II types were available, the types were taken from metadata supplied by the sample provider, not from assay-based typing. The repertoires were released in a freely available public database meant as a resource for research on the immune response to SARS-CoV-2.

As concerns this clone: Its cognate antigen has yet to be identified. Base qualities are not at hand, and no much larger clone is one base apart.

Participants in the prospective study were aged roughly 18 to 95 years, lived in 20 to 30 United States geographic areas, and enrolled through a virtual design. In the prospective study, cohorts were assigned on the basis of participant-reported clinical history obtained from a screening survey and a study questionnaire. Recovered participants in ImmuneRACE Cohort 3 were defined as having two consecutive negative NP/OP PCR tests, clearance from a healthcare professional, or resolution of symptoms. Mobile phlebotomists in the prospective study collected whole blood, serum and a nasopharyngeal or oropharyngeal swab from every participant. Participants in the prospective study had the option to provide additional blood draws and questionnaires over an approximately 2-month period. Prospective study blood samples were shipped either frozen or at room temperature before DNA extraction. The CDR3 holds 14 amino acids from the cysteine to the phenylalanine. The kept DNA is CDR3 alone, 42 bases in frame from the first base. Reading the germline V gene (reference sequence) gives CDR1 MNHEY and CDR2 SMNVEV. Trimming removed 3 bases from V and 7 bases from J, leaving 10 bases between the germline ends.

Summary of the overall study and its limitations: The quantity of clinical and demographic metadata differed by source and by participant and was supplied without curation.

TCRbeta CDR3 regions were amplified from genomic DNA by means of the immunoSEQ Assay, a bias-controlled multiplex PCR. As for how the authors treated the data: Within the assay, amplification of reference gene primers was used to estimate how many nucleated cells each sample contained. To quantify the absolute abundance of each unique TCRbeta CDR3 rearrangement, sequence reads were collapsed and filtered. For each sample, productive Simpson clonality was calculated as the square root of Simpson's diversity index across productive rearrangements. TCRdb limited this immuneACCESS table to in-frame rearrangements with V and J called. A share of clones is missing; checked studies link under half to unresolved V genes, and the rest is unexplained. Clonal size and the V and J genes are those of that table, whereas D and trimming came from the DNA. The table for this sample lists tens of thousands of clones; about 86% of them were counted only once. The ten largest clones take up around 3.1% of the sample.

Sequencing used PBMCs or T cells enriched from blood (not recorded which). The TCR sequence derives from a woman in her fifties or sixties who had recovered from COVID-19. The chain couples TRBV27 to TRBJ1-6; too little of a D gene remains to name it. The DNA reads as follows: TGTGCCAGCAGTTTCTTGGGCTACAATTCACCCCTCCACTTT. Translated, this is CASSFLGYNSPLHF.